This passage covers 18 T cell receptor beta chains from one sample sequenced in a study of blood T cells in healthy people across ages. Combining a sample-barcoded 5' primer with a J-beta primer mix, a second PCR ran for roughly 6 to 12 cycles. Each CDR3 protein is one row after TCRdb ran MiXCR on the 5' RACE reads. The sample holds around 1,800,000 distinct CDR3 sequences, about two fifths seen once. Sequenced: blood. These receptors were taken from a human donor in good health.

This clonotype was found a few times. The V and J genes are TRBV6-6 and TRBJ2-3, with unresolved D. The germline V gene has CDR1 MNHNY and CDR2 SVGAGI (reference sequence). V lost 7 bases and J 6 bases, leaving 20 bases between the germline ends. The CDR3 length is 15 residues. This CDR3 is CASIKDPYVRDTQYF. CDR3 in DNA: TGTGCCAGCATTAAGGACCCCTATGTTCGCGATACGCAGTATTTT.

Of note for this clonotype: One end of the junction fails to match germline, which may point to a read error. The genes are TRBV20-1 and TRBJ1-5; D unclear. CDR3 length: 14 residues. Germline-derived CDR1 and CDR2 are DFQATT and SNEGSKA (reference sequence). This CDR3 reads CSVWTGYSNQPQHF. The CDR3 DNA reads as TGCAGTGTATGGACCGGGTATAGCAACCAGCCCCAGCATTTT.

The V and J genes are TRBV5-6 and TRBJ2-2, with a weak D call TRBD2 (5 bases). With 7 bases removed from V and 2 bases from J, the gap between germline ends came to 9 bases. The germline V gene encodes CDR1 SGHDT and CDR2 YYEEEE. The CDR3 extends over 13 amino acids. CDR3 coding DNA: TGTGCCAGCGCAGACTACAACACCGGGGAGCTGTTTTTT. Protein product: CASADYNTGELFF.

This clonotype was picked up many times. CDR3 nucleotides: TGTGCCAGCAGCCCCAGACTAGCGGGGGGCACCTACACAGATACGCAGTATTTT. The encoded protein is CASSPRLAGGTYTDTQYF. The chain recombines TRBV7-6 with TRBJ2-3, with TRBD2 identical over 13 bases. Germline V gene data show CDR1 as SGHVS and CDR2 as FNYEAQ. This CDR3 has 18 residues. Losses at the gene ends were 5 bases for V and 2 bases for J; bases not matched to a gene: 10.

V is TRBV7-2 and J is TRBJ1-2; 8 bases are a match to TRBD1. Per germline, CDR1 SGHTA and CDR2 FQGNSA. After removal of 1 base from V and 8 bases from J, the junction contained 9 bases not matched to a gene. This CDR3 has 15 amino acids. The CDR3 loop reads CASSLVIRGLRGYTF. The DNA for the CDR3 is TGTGCCAGCAGCTTAGTAATCAGGGGGCTGCGGGGCTACACCTTC.

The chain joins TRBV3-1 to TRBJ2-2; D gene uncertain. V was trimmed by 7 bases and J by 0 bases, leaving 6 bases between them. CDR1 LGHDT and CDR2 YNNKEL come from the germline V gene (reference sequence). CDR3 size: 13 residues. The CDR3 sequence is CASTLSNTGELFF. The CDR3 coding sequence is TGTGCCAGCACCTTATCGAACACCGGGGAGCTGTTTTTT.

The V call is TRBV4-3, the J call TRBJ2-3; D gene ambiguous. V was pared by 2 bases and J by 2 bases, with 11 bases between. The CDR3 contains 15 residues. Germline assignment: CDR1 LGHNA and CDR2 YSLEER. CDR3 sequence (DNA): TGCGCCAGCAGCCAACGGGCAGGAATCACAGATACGCAGTATTTT. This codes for CASSQRAGITDTQYF.

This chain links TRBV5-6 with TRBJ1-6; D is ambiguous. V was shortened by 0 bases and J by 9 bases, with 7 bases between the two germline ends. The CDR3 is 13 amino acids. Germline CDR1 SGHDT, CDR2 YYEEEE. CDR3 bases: TGTGCCAGCAGCTTGGGGAAGTCTTCACCCCTCCACTTT. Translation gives CASSLGKSSPLHF.

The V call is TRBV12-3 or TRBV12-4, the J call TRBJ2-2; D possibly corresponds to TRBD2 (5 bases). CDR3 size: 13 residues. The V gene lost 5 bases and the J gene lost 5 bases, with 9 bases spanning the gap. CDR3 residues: CASSAWETGELFF. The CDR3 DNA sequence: TGTGCCAGCAGTGCCTGGGAGACCGGGGAGCTGTTTTTT.

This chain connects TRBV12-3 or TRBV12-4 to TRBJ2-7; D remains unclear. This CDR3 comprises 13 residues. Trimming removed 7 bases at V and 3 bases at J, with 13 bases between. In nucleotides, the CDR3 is TGTGCCAGCACCAGGCGCACGGGCTACGAGCAGTACTTC. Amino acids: CASTRRTGYEQYF.

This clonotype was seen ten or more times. The CDR3 DNA reads as TGTGCCACCAGCAGAAGACAGGTGGGCTACGAGCAGTACTTC. Its protein is CATSRRQVGYEQYF. The chain carries TRBV15 and TRBJ2-7; the D gene is possibly TRBD1 (6 bases). Germline CDR1 reads LNHNV; CDR2 reads YYDKDF (reference sequence). The CDR3 is 14 residues long. V was trimmed by 2 bases and J by 3 bases, leaving 11 bases between them.

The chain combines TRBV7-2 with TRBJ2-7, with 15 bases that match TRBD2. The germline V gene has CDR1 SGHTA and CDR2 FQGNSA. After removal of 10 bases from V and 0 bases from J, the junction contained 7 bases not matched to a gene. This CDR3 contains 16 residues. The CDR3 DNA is TGTGCCACGGGACTAGCGGGGGGCTTTAGCTCCTACGAGCAGTACTTC. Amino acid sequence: CATGLAGGFSSYEQYF.

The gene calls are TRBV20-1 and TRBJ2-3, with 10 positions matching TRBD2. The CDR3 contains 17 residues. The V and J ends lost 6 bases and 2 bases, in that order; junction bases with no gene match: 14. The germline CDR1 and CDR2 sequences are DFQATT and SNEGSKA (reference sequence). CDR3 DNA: TGCAGTGCCGCAACGAGCGGAGCGGGGGGGAACACAGATACGCAGTATTTT. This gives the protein CSAATSGAGGNTDTQYF.

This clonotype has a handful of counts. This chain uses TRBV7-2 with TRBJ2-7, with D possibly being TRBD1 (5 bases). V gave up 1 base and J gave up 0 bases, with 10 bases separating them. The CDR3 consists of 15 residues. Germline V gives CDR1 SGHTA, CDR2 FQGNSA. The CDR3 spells CASSLDRQLSYEQYF. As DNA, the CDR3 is TGTGCCAGCAGCTTAGACAGACAGCTCTCCTACGAGCAGTACTTC.

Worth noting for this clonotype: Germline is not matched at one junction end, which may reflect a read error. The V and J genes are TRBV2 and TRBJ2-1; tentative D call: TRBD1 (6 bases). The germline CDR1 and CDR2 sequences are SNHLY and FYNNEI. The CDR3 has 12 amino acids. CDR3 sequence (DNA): TGTGTCAGCAGGGGTGGTGGGTACGAGCAGTTCTTC. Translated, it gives CVSRGGGYEQFF.

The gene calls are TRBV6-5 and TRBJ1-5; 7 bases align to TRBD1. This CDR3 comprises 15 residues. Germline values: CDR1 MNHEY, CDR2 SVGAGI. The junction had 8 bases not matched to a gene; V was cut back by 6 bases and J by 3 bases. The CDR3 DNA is TGTGCCAGCAGCAGGGGGGCAGGATCCAATCAGCCCCAGCATTTT. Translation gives CASSRGAGSNQPQHF.

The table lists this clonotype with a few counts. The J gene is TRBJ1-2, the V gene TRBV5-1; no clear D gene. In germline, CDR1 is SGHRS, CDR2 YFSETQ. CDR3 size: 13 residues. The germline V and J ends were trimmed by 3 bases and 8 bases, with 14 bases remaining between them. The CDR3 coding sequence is TGCGCCAGCAGCTCGTCCCCCCAGCGGGGCTACACCTTC. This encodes CASSSSPQRGYTF.

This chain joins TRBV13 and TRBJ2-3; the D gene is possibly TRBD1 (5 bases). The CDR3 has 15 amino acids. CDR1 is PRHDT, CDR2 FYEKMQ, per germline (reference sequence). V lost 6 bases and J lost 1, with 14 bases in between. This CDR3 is CASRSLLQGTDTQYF. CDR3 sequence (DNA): TGTGCCAGCAGATCACTACTACAGGGCACAGATACGCAGTATTTT.